These 6 T cell receptor beta chains originate from one sample sequenced in a study of CD8 T cells in ankylosing spondylitis (dated by TCRdb to about 2017). Libraries came from 5' RACE. The run used an Illumina HiSeq 2500. The public reads were quality trimmed at Q25 with fastp and then assembled into clones with MiXCR by TCRdb, keeping productive beta chains. Every distinct CDR3 protein forms one entry, paired with its most common genes and DNA. The sample contains 250,000 to 400,000 distinct CDR3 sequences, approximately 10% of them found a single time. The ten largest clones capture more than 7% of the sample. The sequenced sample consisted of blood, either unsorted or a sorted T cell fraction (not recorded which). These TCRs come from a female donor with ankylosing spondylitis or in good health (not recorded which).

This clonotype was picked up a small number of times. DNA for the CDR3: TGCAGTGCTAGAGATTCGGGACAGGGGTTGGGTCAGCCCCAGCATTTT. Its protein is CSARDSGQGLGQPQHF. The chain uses TRBV20-1 and TRBJ1-5; 10 bases are shared with TRBD1. CDR1 and CDR2 from the germline V gene are DFQATT and SNEGSKA (reference sequence). The CDR3 contains 16 residues. V shed 0 bases and J 6 bases; nucleotides not matched to a gene: 8.

This clonotype was counted between two and nine times. This chain links TRBV30 with TRBJ2-5; D gene uncertain. The germline CDR1 and CDR2 sequences are GTSNPN and SVGIG (reference sequence). The CDR3 totals 12 residues. The ends were cut back, 0 bases at V and 4 bases at J, with 6 bases in the middle. The CDR3 spells CAWSVSLETQYF. CDR3 in DNA: TGTGCCTGGAGTGTGTCCCTAGAGACCCAGTACTTC.

This clonotype was counted between two and nine times. The gene calls are TRBV6-2 or TRBV6-3 and TRBJ2-2; weak D call: TRBD1 (6 bases). The CDR3 contains 16 residues. V lost 0 bases to trimming and J lost 2 bases, with 10 bases between them. The germline V gene has CDR1 MNHEY and CDR2 SVGEGT. The CDR3 nucleotides are TGTGCCAGCAGTTACTCGAACAGGGCCAACACCGGGGAGCTGTTTTTT. This encodes CASSYSNRANTGELFF.

V is TRBV5-1 and J is TRBJ2-1; TRBD1 aligns across 10 bases. The CDR3 length is 16 residues. With 4 bases clipped from V and 6 bases from J, the junction kept 10 bases outside the gene matches. CDR1 is SGHRS and CDR2 is YFSETQ in the germline V gene. As DNA, the CDR3 is TGCGCCAGCAGCCTCCTCCCGGGACAGGGGAGCAATGAGCAGTTCTTC. This encodes CASSLLPGQGSNEQFF.

This clonotype was picked up many times. This sequence joins TRBV12-3 or TRBV12-4 and TRBJ2-7; 7 nucleotides align to TRBD1. This CDR3 has 13 residues. V was clipped by 1 base and J by 6 bases; unmatched bases: 3. For the CDR3, the DNA is TGTGCCAGCAGTTTAGGGACAGGAGCCGAGCAGTACTTC. Translating it yields CASSLGTGAEQYF.

Regarding this clonotype: This may be a read error: a much more frequent sequence differs by one nucleotide. The chain carries TRBV4-2 and TRBJ1-5, with D tentatively TRBD1 (5 bases). Germline CDR1 is LGHNA and CDR2 is YNFKEQ. This CDR3 contains 15 residues. CDR3 residues: CASIQRRDVRQPQHF. The CDR3 bases are TGTGCCAGCATCCAACGCAGGGACGTACGACAGCCCCAGCATTTT.